The clone carrying this T cell receptor (beta chain) was recorded a few times. Its specificity is unknown. This sample was taken from a study of T cells in Graves' hyperthyroidism and ophthalmopathy. Findings and limits, study-wide: Blood samples included most of the expanded thyroid clonotypes exceeding 0.001. A model using 13 V-J features told ophthalmopathy apart from stable hyperthyroidism. Model-based prediction identified ophthalmopathy a median 6.5 months prior to its onset.

Authors of the study amplified TCR beta CDR3 regions from RNA transcripts. Initially, a first-round RT-PCR of the TCR CDR3 employed the HTBI primer set. Each CDR3 protein is one row after TCRdb ran MiXCR on the multiplex PCR reads. Of roughly 600,000 distinct CDR3 sequences listed, approximately 14% were seen once; the top ten hold approximately 12%. CDR1 is WSHSY, CDR2 SAAADI, per germline. This CDR3 has 16 amino acids. Trimming cost V 4 bases and J 3 bases; bases outside gene matches: 8. Source material for PBMCs was around 10 ml fresh peripheral blood. V usage is TRBV10-2 and J usage is TRBJ2-3; 9 nucleotides line up with TRBD1. This sequence was found in a woman in her fifties or sixties with Graves' ophthalmopathy. The sequenced sample was blood. CDR3 coding DNA: TGCGCCAGCAGTGTACCCCGACAGGGGGGGACAGATACGCAGTATTTT. Protein product: CASSVPRQGGTDTQYF.